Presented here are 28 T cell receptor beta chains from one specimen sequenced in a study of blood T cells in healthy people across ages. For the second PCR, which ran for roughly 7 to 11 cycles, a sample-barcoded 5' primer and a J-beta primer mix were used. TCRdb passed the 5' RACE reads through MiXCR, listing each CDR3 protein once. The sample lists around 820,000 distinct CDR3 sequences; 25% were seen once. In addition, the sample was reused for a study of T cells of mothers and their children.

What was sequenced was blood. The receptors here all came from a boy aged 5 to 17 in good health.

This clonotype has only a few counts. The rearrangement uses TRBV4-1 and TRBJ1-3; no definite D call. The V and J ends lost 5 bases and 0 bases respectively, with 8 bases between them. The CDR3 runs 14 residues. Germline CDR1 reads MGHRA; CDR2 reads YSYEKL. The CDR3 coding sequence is TGCGCCAGCAGCACCGTGGGCTCTGGAAACACCATATATTTT. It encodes CASSTVGSGNTIYF.

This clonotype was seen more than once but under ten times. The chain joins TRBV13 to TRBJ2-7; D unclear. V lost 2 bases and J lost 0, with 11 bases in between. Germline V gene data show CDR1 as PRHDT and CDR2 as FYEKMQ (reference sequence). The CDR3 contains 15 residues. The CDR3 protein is CASSLTGPSSYEQYF. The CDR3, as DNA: TGTGCCAGCAGCTTAACGGGCCCGAGCTCCTACGAGCAGTACTTC. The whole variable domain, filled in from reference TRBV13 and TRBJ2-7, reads AAGVIQSPRHLIKEKRETATLKCYPIPRHDTVYWYQQGPGQDPQFLISFYEKMQSDKGSIPDRFSAQQFSDYHSELNMSSLELGDSALYFCASSLTGPSSYEQYFGPGTRLTVT.

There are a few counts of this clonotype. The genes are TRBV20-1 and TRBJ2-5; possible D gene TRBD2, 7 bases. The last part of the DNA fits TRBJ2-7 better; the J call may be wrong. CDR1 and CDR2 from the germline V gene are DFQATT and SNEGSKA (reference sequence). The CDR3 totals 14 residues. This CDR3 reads CSAPSRGPSYEQYF. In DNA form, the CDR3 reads TGCAGTGCCCCGTCGCGGGGGCCCTCCTACGAGCAGTACTTC.

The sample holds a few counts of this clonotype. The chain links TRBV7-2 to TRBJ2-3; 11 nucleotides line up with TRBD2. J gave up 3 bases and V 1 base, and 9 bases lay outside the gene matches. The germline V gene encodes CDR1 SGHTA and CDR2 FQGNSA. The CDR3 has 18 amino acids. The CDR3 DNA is TGTGCCAGCAGCTTAGGCCCGGGACTAGCGGTATATACAGATACGCAGTATTTT. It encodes CASSLGPGLAVYTDTQYF.

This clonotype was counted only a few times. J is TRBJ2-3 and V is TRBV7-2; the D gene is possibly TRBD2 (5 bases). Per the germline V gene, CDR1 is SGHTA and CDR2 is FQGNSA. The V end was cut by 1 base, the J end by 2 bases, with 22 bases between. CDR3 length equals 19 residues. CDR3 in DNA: TGTGCCAGCAGCTTAGAAGATAATCCGGGATGGGCTACCACAGATACGCAGTATTTT. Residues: CASSLEDNPGWATTDTQYF.

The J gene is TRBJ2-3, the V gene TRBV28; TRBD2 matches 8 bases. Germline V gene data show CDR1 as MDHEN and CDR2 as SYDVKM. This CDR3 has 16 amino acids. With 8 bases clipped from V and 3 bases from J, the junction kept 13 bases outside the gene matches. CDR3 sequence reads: CASLEYSGMTTDTQYF. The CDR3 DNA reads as TGTGCCAGCCTGGAATATAGCGGGATGACTACAGATACGCAGTATTTT.

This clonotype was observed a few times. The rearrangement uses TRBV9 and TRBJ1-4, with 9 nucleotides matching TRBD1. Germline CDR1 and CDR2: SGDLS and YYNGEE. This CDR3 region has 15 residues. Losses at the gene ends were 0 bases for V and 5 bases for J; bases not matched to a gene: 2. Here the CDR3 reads CASSVGDRENEKLFF. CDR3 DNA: TGTGCCAGCAGCGTAGGGGACAGGGAAAATGAAAAACTGTTTTTT.

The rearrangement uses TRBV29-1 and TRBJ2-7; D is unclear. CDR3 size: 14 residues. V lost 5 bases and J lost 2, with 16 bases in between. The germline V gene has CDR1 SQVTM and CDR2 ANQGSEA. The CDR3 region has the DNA TGCAGCGTTCGTTTCCAGACTCGCGCCTACGAGCAGTACTTC. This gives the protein CSVRFQTRAYEQYF.

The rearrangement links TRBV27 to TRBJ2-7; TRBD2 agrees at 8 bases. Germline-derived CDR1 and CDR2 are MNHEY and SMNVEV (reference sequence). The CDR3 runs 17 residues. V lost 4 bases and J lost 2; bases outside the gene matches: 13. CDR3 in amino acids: CASSSLGTSKVPYEQYF. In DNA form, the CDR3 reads TGTGCCAGCAGTTCCCTCGGGACTAGTAAAGTTCCCTACGAGCAGTACTTC.

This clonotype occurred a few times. The CDR3 region is CSARRTVGTDTQYF. The DNA for the CDR3 is TGCAGTGCTAGAAGGACAGTCGGCACAGATACGCAGTATTTT. The chain links TRBV20-1 to TRBJ2-3, with a possible D match to TRBD1 (6 bases). The germline CDR1 and CDR2 sequences are DFQATT and SNEGSKA (reference sequence). Trimming left V 2 bases short and J 1 base short, with 10 bases between. The CDR3 covers 14 residues.

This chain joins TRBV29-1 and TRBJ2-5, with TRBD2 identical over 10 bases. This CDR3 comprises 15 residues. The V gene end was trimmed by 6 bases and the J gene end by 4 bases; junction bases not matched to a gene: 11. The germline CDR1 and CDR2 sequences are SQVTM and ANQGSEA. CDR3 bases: TGCAGCGTGGAGAGCGGGAGGGAAGTTAGAGAGACCCAGTACTTC. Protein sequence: CSVESGREVRETQYF.

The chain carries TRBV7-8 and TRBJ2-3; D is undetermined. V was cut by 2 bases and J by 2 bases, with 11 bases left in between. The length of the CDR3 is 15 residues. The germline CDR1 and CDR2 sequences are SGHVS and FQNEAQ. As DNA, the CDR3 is TGTGCCAGCAGCTTAAACGGATGGGCCACAGATACGCAGTATTTT. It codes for CASSLNGWATDTQYF.

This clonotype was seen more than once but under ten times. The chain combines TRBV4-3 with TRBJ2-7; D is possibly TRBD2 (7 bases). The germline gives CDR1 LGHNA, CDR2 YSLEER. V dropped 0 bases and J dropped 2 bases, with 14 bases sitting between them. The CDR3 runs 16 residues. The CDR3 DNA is TGCGCCAGCAGCCAAGATGGGGGGGGCACTGCCTACGAGCAGTACTTC. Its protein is CASSQDGGGTAYEQYF.

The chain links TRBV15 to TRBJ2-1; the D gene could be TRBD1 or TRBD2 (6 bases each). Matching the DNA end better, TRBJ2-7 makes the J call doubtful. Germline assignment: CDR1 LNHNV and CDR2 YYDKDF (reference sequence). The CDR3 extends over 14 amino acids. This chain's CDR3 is CATSRERGPYEQYF. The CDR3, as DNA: TGTGCCACCAGCAGAGAACGGGGGCCCTACGAGCAGTACTTC.

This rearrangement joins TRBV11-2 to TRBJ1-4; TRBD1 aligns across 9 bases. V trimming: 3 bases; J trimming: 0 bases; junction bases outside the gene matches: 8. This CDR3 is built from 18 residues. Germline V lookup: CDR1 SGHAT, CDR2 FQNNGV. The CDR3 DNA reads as TGTGCCAGCAGCTTTTCGCCGGGACAGGGCTCAACTAATGAAAAACTGTTTTTT. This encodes CASSFSPGQGSTNEKLFF.

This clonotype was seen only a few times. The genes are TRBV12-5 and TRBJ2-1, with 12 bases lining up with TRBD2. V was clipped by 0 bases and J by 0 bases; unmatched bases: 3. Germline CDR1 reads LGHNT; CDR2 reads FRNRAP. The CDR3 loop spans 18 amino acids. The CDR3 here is CASGLVMTSGSSYNEQFF. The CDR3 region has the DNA TGTGCTAGTGGTTTGGTAATGACTAGCGGGAGCTCCTACAATGAGCAGTTCTTC.

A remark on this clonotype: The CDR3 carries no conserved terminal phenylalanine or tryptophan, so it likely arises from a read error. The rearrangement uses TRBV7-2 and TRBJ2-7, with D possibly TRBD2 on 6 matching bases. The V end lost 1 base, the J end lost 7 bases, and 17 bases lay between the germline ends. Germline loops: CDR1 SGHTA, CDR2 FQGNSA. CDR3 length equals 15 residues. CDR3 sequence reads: CASSLDGTAKMEQYL. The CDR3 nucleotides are TGTGCCAGCAGCTTAGATGGGACTGCCAAGATGGAGCAGTACCTC.

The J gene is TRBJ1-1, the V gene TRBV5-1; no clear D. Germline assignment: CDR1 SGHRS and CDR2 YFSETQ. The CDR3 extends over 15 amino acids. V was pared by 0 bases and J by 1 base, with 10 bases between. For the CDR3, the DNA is TGCGCCAGCAGCTTGGGGTCCGGGAGGAACACTGAAGCTTTCTTT. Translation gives CASSLGSGRNTEAFF.

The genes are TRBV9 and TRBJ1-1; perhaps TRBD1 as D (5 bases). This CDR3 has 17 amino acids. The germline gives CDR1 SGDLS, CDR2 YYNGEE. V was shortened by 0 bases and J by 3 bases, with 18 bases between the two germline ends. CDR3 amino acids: CASSVGSHGAGDTEAFF. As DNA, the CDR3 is TGTGCCAGCAGCGTAGGATCCCACGGGGCTGGGGACACTGAAGCTTTCTTT.

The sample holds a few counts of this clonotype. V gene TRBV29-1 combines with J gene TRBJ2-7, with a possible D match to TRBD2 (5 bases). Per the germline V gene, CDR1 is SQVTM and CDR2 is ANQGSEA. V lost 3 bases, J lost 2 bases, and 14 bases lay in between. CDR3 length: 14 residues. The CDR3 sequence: CSVDGGRGTYEQYF. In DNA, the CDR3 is TGCAGCGTTGATGGCGGTCGAGGGACCTACGAGCAGTACTTC.

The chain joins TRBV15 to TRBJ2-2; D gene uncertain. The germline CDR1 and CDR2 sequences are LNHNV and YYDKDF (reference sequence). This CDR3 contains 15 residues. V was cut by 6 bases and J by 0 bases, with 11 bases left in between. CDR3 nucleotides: TGTGCCACCAGTTCGCGGATCTCGAACACCGGGGAGCTGTTTTTT. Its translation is CATSSRISNTGELFF.

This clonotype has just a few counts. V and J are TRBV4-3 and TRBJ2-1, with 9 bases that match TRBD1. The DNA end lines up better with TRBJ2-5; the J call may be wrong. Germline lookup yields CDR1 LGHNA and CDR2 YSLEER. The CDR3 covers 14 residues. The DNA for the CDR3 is TGCGCCAGCAGCCAAGATCGGACAGGGGTGACCCAGTACTTC. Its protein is CASSQDRTGVTQYF.

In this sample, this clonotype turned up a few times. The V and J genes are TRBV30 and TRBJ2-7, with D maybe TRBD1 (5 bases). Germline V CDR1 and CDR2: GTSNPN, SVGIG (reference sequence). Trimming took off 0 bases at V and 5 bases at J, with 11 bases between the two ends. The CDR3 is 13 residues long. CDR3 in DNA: TGTGCCTGGAGTGTACTTGAGACAGACGAGCAGTACTTC. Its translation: CAWSVLETDEQYF. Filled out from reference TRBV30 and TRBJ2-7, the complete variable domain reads SQTIHQWPATLVQPVGSPLSLECTVEGTSNPNLYWYRQAAGRGLQLLFYSVGIGQISSEVPQNLSASRPQDRQFILSSKKLLLSDSGFYLCAWSVLETDEQYFGPGTRLTVT.

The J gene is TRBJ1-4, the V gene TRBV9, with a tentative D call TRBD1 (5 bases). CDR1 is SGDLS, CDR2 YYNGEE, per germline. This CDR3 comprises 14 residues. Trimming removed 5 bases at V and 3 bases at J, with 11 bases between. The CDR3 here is CASSSGHPNEKLFF. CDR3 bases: TGTGCCAGCAGTTCAGGACACCCTAATGAAAAACTGTTTTTT.

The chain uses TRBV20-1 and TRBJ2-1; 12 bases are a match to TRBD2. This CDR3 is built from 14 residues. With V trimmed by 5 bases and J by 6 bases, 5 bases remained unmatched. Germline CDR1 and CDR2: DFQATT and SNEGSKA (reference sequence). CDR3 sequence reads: CSAHPSGRANEQFF. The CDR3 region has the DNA TGCAGTGCTCATCCTAGCGGGAGGGCCAATGAGCAGTTCTTC.

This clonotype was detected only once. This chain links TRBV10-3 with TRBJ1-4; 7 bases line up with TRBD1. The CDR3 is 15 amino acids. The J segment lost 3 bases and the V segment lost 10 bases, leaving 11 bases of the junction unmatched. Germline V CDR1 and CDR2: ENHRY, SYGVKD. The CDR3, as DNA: TGTGCCACGCATGCCCAGGGACAGTCTAATGAAAAACTGTTTTTT. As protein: CATHAQGQSNEKLFF.

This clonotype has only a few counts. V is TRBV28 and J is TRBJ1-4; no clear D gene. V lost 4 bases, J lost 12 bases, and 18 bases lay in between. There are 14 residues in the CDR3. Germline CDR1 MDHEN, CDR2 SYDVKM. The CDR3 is CASSSSGPRFELFF. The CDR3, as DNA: TGTGCCAGCAGTTCATCGGGCCCCCGGTTTGAACTGTTTTTT.

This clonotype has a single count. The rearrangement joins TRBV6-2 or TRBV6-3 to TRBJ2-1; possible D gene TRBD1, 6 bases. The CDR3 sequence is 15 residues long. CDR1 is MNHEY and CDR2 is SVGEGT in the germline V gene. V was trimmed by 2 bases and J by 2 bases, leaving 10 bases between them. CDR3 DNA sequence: TGTGCCAGCAGTTACCGGGACAACCCCTACAATGAGCAGTTCTTC. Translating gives CASSYRDNPYNEQFF.